This T cell receptor beta chain was documented in a study of blood T cells in healthy people across ages (dated by TCRdb to 2015 to 2017). Concerning the study at large: In model experiments, roughly one uniquely barcoded TCR beta cDNA molecule per two T cells was captured by template switching. The study measured age-related changes in TCR beta repertoire diversity using deep sequencing normalized with unique cDNA molecular identifiers. For two donors (one aged 18 to 29 and one aged 80 or older), the study analyzed two additional independent replicas of 1 million unique cDNA reads from the same blood draw. Donors were grouped into four age groups: young (average 16 years), middle-aged (around 39), aged (around 56) and long-lived (approximately 75).

The sample holds one count of this clonotype. Its antigen is unknown. No much larger clone is present one base from it, and per-base qualities are unavailable. The germline V gene (reference sequence) yields DFQATT for CDR1 and SNEGSKA for CDR2. Spanning cysteine to phenylalanine, the CDR3 consists of 15 amino acids. Left in the record is the CDR3 DNA by itself, 45 bases read in frame from the first base. V is pared back by 3 bases and J by 8 bases, with 20 bases lying between the germline termini. The 39 donors, aged about 6 to 95 years, were systemically healthy Caucasian individuals from Russia. About 10 milliliters of peripheral blood were collected from each donor into EDTA-treated Vacutainer tubes. Ficoll-Paque density-gradient centrifugation was used to isolate PBMCs, with at least 6 million per sample. Trizol reagent was used to extract total RNA from PBMCs, with at least 5.5 micrograms per sample. Naive CD45RAhigh/CD27high T cell percentages were measured by flow cytometry on a PBMC aliquot from every donor.

Preparation of the library involved 5' RACE. The instrument was an Illumina HiSeq 2500. A second PCR of roughly 7 to 12 cycles was run with a J-beta primer mix and a sample-barcoded 5' primer. A unique molecular identifier was introduced onto each TCR beta cDNA molecule by a template-switch 5' adaptor carrying 12 random nucleotides. Each sample yielded at least 3 million CDR3-containing paired-end reads. First-strand cDNA synthesis was performed from all RNA using the Mint cDNA synthesis kit, with priming by a TRBC-specific oligonucleotide. Following uracil-DNA glycosylase treatment, a first 18-cycle PCR with universal primers M1SS and BC2_uni_R was performed on all cDNA. From the authors' description of their analysis: Each sample was normalized by randomly selecting 1 million high-quality reads, each carrying a distinct molecular identifier. Reads sharing molecular identifiers were discarded rather than binned into consensus sequences. MiTCR, set to a Q25 quality threshold and the strictest error-elimination algorithm, was used for CDR3 identification, clonotype clustering and error correction. A nonparametric unseen species model using Euler transformation provided a lower-bound estimate of total TCR beta diversity. The public reads were run again by TCRdb, first through fastp at Q25 and then through MiXCR, and only productive beta chains were kept. Merged by CDR3 protein, the rows form single entries marked with the most common genes and DNA. TCRdb, rather than the study authors, made the V and J calls. The sample contains about 760,000 distinct CDR3 sequences, just under 25% of them found a single time. Roughly 9% of the sample goes to the ten largest clones.

The paper's findings and limits, for the study overall: Compared with the aged group, the long-lived group had more naive CD4+ T cells, fewer expanded clones and increased TCR diversity, suggesting age selection. Estimates of total diversity based on one million sequenced T cells were regarded as lower bounds and as underestimates. Since profiling was done on bulk unsorted PBMCs, naive and antigen-experienced compartments could not be conclusively compared. The CMV infection status of donors was not known, potentially confounding age-related changes in expanded clonotypes. Observed TCR beta diversity correlated strongly with the percentage of naive T cells measured by flow cytometry. Observed TCR beta diversity per million T cells fell roughly linearly with age, and a significant reduction was already apparent by age about 43.

This sample also belongs to another study, concerning T cells of mothers and their children. That second report states: Nine systemically healthy Caucasian individuals, comprising three mothers and their six children, were included as donors. cDNA synthesis consumed the entire amount of extracted RNA, loaded at about 1.5 ug RNA in each 15 ul reaction. In the second PCR, the M1S primer introduced both the sample barcodes and 2-4 random nucleotides. Over 8.5 million TCR beta CDR3 reads came from each mother, compared with approximately 2.8 million reads from each child. TCR recombination output is similarly shaped by thymic selection in related and unrelated pairs, with a minor effect exerted by inherited differences. Normalized repertoire overlap was always found to be slightly, but never significantly, higher in related mother-child pairs than in unrelated mother-child pairs. With a sensitivity of about 100 clones per million clonotypes, no persistent microchimeric T cell clones were detected. In the study, deep NGS was used to compare the TCR beta repertoires of mothers and children, and features distinguishing related mother-child pairs from unrelated individuals were sought. Mothers averaged roughly 40 +/- 4 years of age and children averaged around 10 +/- 4 years. After adapter ligation with NEBNext reagents, the libraries were sequenced on Illumina HiSeq 2000 with 100+100 nt paired-end reads. To prevent cross-contamination, the mother and child libraries were prepared one month apart and sequenced in separate runs. For each donor, somewhere between roughly 500,000 and 2,300,000 distinct TCR beta clonotypes were identified. Naive TCR beta clonotypes were estimated from low-frequency clonotypes matched to each donor's FACS-determined naive share, without sorting.

The sequence is built from TRBV20-1 and TRBJ2-1; the D gene assignment is ambiguous. The sample comprised blood. This TCR came from a boy aged 10-17 years in good health. Read as DNA, the sequence is TGCAGTGCTAGTGGGGTGAGGTCTCCTGAAGATGAGCAGTTCTTC. It translates as CSASGVRSPEDEQFF.